These T cell receptor beta chains were read from a single sample in a study of T cell responses to AZD1222 COVID-19 vaccine. The protocol was immunoSEQ multiplex PCR, while the TCRdb copy is restricted to in-frame clones and leaves out a portion. This table holds 95,000 to 100,000 clones, about 82% found once. This material consisted of peripheral blood, taken on day 0 of AZD1222 vaccination. These receptors originate from an adult in good health. Both conserved end residues are trimmed from each CDR3. Each record gives: V gene, clone size, CDR3 protein. Not every row has a clone size; where given, it reads once, few, many or a size class.

TRBV29-1 . SVARGWDNEQF
TRBV19 . ASSPQAGTANSPLH
TRBV7-6 . ASSTRTSGTWGEQF
TRBV5-8 . ASSRTGTYEQY
TRBV6-2/TRBV6-3 . ASSYSSLRGLSSYEQY
TRBV28 once ASSPGGGVTEAF
TRBV28 once ASIGDREGYT
TRBV2 few ASRTGYPRSYEQY
TRBV6-2/TRBV6-3 . ASSSARATTRYEQY
TRBV15 . ATSNPRGANEQY
TRBV7-2 . ASSLARGDGETQY
TRBV3-1/TRBV3-2 . ASSQAWGADSGANVLT
TRBV4-1 . ASSPSGGPGKNIQY
TRBV11-2 . ASSPRGDQTYEQY
TRBV5-4 . ASSSWGDTQY